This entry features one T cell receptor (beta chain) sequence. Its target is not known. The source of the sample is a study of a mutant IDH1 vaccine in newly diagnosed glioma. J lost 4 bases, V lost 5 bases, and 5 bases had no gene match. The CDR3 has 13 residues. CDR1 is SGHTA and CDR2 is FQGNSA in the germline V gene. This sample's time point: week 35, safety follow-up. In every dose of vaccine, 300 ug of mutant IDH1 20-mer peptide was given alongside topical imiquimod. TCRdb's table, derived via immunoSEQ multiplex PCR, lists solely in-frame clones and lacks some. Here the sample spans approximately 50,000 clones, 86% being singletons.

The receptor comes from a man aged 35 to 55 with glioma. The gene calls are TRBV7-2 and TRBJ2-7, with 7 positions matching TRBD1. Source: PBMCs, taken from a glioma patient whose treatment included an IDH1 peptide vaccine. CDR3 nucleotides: TGTGCCAGCAGCACAGACAGGGCGTACGAGCAGTACTTC. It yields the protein CASSTDRAYEQYF.